Detailed here is one T cell receptor beta chain. The entry originates in a study of graft-versus-host responses after intestinal transplantation. Study details: Recipients were all induced with anti-thymocyte globulin, then given tacrolimus and steroids for 3 to 4 years.

CFSE-labeled responder cells (roughly 200,000) were plated with roughly 200,000 irradiated, violet-dye-labeled stimulator cells. Libraries were prepared by immunoSEQ multiplex PCR; TCRdb keeps only in-frame clonotypes and omits some of them. The profile shows around 21,000 clones, 30% to 40% of them singletons. Looked up from germline, CDR1 is PRHDT and CDR2 is FYEKMQ (reference sequence). The CDR3 spans 14 residues. The ends lost 5 bases at V and 2 bases at J; junction bases unmatched: 5. The V call is TRBV13, the J call TRBJ2-7; 8 bases are a match to TRBD1. The receptor was derived from a human patient who received an intestinal transplant. The sequenced sample was alloreactive CD8+ T cells from a mixed lymphocyte reaction culture, obtained before intestinal transplant. Subset of the sample: CFSE-low proliferating T cells sorted from roughly 6-day pre-transplant mixed lymphocyte reaction (GvH or HvG direction). CDR3 region: CASSPTGATYEQYF. The CDR3 DNA reads TGTGCCAGCAGCCCGACAGGGGCCACCTACGAGCAGTACTTC.